This is a list of T cell receptor beta chains from one sample in a study of T cell changes during pregnancy in multiple sclerosis. The data were produced by immunoSEQ multiplex PCR, yet TCRdb's version contains in-frame clones alone and is incomplete. Among 30,000 to 50,000 clones listed, over 75% were seen once. This specimen consisted of CD4+ T cells from peripheral blood mononuclear cells, obtained in the first trimester of pregnancy. The receptors stem from a female donor in good health, enrolled as a control in a pregnancy study. CDR3s include the opening cysteine and the closing phenylalanine or tryptophan. The D gene is left open where the match is weak. Not all rows give a size; the values are once, few, many and, for expanded clones, a class.

>TRBV7-2|TRBJ2-5|-|once
TGTGCCAGCAGCTTCGGAGTAGAAGAGACCCAGTACTTC
CASSFGVEETQYF
>TRBV4-3|TRBJ1-4|TRBD1|once
TGCGCCAGCAGCCAAGATCCAGGGGGTGTATCTAATGAAAAACTGTTTTTT
CASSQDPGGVSNEKLFF
>TRBV18|TRBJ1-1|-|once
TGTGCCAGCTCACCAAATAGCGTAAGGGACACTGAAGCTTTCTTT
CASSPNSVRDTEAFF
>TRBV9|TRBJ2-1|-|-
TGTGCCAGCAGCGTAGGCCCAGGGAACGATGGCAGTGAGCAGTTCTTC
CASSVGPGNDGSEQFF
>TRBV28|TRBJ2-7|-|once
TGTGCCAGCAACTTAGCGAAACCGGGAATCCTCAGCTACGAGCAGTACTTC
CASNLAKPGILSYEQYF
>TRBV6-5|TRBJ2-6|-|-
TGTGCCAGCAGTTCCCGGGTCTCTGGGGCCAACGTCCTGACTTTC
CASSSRVSGANVLTF
>TRBV10-3|TRBJ1-2|TRBD1|-
TGTGCCATCAATCCGACAGGGGGCAGCTATGGCTACACCTTC
CAINPTGGSYGYTF
>TRBV6-6|TRBJ2-7|-|-
TGTGCTACCAGGCAGGGTACCTACGAGCAGTACTTC
CATRQGTYEQYF
>TRBV19|TRBJ2-3|-|once
TGTGCCAGTAGTCAGTCGGATACGCAGTATTTT
CASSQSDTQYF
>TRBV6-4|TRBJ1-3|-|-
TGTGCCAGCAGTGCCACGGAGGGGACGAACACCATATATTTT
CASSATEGTNTIYF
>TRBV19|TRBJ1-5|-|-
TGTGCCAGTAGTCCTCGGAGGTCACAAGGGAAAGTGGGGCAGCCCCAGCATTTT
CASSPRRSQGKVGQPQHF
>TRBV4-1|TRBJ1-4|-|few
TGCGCCAGCAGCCGTGAGTCCAGAAACTATAATGAAAAACTGTTTTTT
CASSRESRNYNEKLFF
>TRBV5-1|TRBJ2-1|-|-
TGCGCCACCCAAGTGGGGACAAACAATGAGCAGTTCTTC
CATQVGTNNEQFF
>TRBV5-8|TRBJ1-3|TRBD1|-
TGTGCCAGCAGCGTCGGGACAGGGTCTGGAAACACCATATATTTT
CASSVGTGSGNTIYF
>TRBV7-2|TRBJ1-5|-|-
TGTGCCAGCAGCTTAAGGGTCAGCCTAGGGGCCGATCAGCCCCAGCATTTT
CASSLRVSLGADQPQHF
>TRBV7-2|TRBJ1-1|-|-
TGTGCCAGCAGCCCCCGTACAGGCGCCGCGAACACTGAAGCTTTCTTT
CASSPRTGAANTEAFF